This is a list of T cell receptor beta chains from one sample in a study of blood T cell repertoires in COVID-19. Data came from immunoSEQ multiplex PCR; TCRdb stores just in-frame clones and leaves some out. Of 56,000 or so clones listed, about 86% are singletons. Sequenced material: peripheral blood. The receptors were sampled from a man aged 50-59 years with acute or convalescent COVID-19. The CDR3 runs from the conserved cysteine through the conserved F or W. Fields, in order: J gene, CDR3 length, V gene, CDR3 protein.

TRBJ2-2	18	TRBV5-1	CASNHPLAGAANTGELFF
TRBJ1-4	15	TRBV19	CASSNAGATNEKLFF
TRBJ2-1	11	TRBV5-1	CASKLETEQFF
TRBJ2-2	13	TRBV12-3/TRBV12-4	CASSLGRGGELFF
TRBJ1-2	14	TRBV9	CASSVGGGNYGYTF
TRBJ1-5	14	TRBV7-8	CASSLEMVRGPQHF
TRBJ1-1	15	TRBV2	CASRPSGEVGTEAFF
TRBJ1-1	16	TRBV5-4	CASSLVAGQGDTEAFF
TRBJ1-5	19	TRBV30	CAWSPVSSPRGLSNQPQHF
TRBJ2-1	19	TRBV27	CASSSSGQFWLSSYNEQFF
TRBJ2-7	15	TRBV5-1	CASSLAAGEAYEQYF
TRBJ2-7	17	TRBV10-3	CAISGPRWTGRSDEQYF
TRBJ2-1	14	TRBV6-5	CATSGLAGVNEQFF
TRBJ1-6	16	TRBV9	CASSATGTGADSPLHF
TRBJ1-2	16	TRBV6-5	CASSYQGDRPAEGYTF
TRBJ2-1	17	TRBV18	CASSPMPGQGAYNEQFF
TRBJ1-2	15	TRBV27	CASPHSRQGVNGYTF
TRBJ2-5	15	TRBV25-1	CASSAATLYQETQYF
TRBJ2-6	19	TRBV21-1	CASSKVVVGPVSGANVLTF
TRBJ1-3	15	TRBV7-2	CASSSGTGPGNTIYF
TRBJ2-7	15	TRBV9	CASSVQGTASYEQYF
TRBJ2-4	15	TRBV28	CASSPPWTRGNIQYF
TRBJ2-5	16	TRBV30	CAWSGASGSLQETQYF
TRBJ1-2	14	TRBV13	CASSFGQNNYGYTF
TRBJ1-4	12	TRBV6-6	CASRQGDEKLFF
TRBJ2-1	17	TRBV14	CASSQLAGASSYNEQFF